The next 24 T cell receptor beta chains were all read from a single sample in a study of OX40 agonist ivuxolimab in advanced cancers. The data were produced by immunoSEQ multiplex PCR, yet TCRdb's version contains in-frame clones alone and is incomplete. This table has about 78,000 clones, 84% appearing once. Sequenced material: CD4+ or CD8+ T cells sorted from blood, taken in a trial of the OX40 agonist ivuxolimab. These receptor sequences come from an adult with an advanced solid tumor such as melanoma, head and neck, liver or kidney cancer.

The chain's CDR3 is CASSSTGGVSDTQYF. DNA for the CDR3: TGCGCCAGCAGCTCTACAGGGGGTGTATCAGATACGCAGTATTTT. V usage is TRBV5-1 and J usage is TRBJ2-3; 8 bases are a match to TRBD1. The ends lost 3 bases at V and 4 bases at J; junction bases unmatched: 7. Germline CDR1 is SGHRS and CDR2 is YFSETQ. The CDR3 runs to 15 residues.

This clone was recorded a few times. The rearrangement joins TRBV7-6 to TRBJ1-1, with TRBD1 as a possible D gene (6 bases). V gave up 6 bases and J gave up 1 base, with 6 bases separating them. Germline V gene lookup returns CDR1 SGHVS and CDR2 FNYEAQ. This CDR3 is built from 12 residues. The CDR3 region has the DNA TGTGCCAGCAGGGGACAGAACACTGAAGCTTTCTTT. Translating it yields CASRGQNTEAFF. The complete variable domain, with remaining parts taken from reference TRBV7-6 and TRBJ1-1, reads GAGVSQSPRYKVTKRGQDVALRCDPISGHVSLYWYRQALGQGPEFLTYFNYEAQQDKSGLPNDRFSAERPEGSISTLTIQRTEQRDSAMYRCASRGQNTEAFFGQGTRLTVV.

The chain combines TRBV5-4 with TRBJ2-1, with 7 bases that match TRBD1. CDR1 SGHNT and CDR2 YYREEE come from the germline V gene (reference sequence). The CDR3 runs 13 residues. J lost 6 bases, V lost 2 bases, and 2 bases had no gene match. The CDR3 DNA reads as TGTGCCAGCAGCTTTCGACAGGGCAATGAGCAGTTCTTC. It yields the protein CASSFRQGNEQFF.

This clone was counted a few times. This chain joins TRBV7-2 and TRBJ2-7, with 9 bases lining up with TRBD1. The CDR3 consists of 16 residues. V lost 6 bases to trimming and J lost 1 base; unmatched junction nucleotides: 10. Germline CDR1 and CDR2: SGHTA and FQGNSA. CDR3 in amino acids: CASRRPGTGKSYEQYF. The CDR3 bases are TGTGCCAGCAGACGACCCGGGACAGGGAAATCCTACGAGCAGTACTTC.

This clone was seen once. CDR3 amino acids: CASSKDRRYGYTF. The CDR3 nucleotides read TGCGCCAGCAGCAAGGACAGAAGGTATGGCTACACCTTC. The V and J genes are TRBV10-1 and TRBJ1-2; D might be TRBD1 (6 bases). Germline CDR1 reads WNHNN; CDR2 reads SYGVQD (reference sequence). This CDR3 region has 13 residues. Trimming stripped 6 bases from V and 5 bases from J, with 13 bases between.

This clone is a singleton in its sample. The chain joins TRBV6-6 to TRBJ1-2; unclear D gene. Germline V gives CDR1 MNHNY, CDR2 SVGAGI (reference sequence). The CDR3 runs to 15 residues. V gave up 5 bases and J gave up 4 bases, with 17 bases separating them. CDR3 DNA: TGTGCCAGCAGTAACCCCGGGGAACCGCCCTATGGCTACACCTTC. It encodes CASSNPGEPPYGYTF.

V usage is TRBV7-6 and J usage is TRBJ2-7, with D perhaps TRBD1 or TRBD2 (5 bases each). CDR3 length: 14 amino acids. V lost 2 bases and J lost 6, with 14 bases in between. Germline V gives CDR1 SGHVS, CDR2 FNYEAQ. CDR3 sequence: CASSLTDPGSEQYF. The CDR3 DNA reads as TGTGCCAGCAGCTTAACCGACCCAGGGAGCGAGCAGTACTTC.

In its sample, this clone was seen once. The J gene is TRBJ2-1, the V gene TRBV7-3; D may be TRBD2 (6 bases). Trimming cost V 0 bases and J 9 bases, with 9 bases left between them. This CDR3 is built from 13 residues. Germline-derived CDR1 and CDR2 are SGHTA and FQGTGA. DNA of the CDR3: TGTGCCAGCAGCTTAACCCCCGGGGGTGAGCAGTTCTTC. The encoded protein is CASSLTPGGEQFF.

Details on this clone: Within the sample, other DNA sequences also encode this same CDR3. V is TRBV2 and J is TRBJ1-4; D may be TRBD1 (5 bases). Trimming left V 1 base short and J 5 bases short, with 8 bases between. This CDR3 has 14 residues. The V gene's germline CDR1 is SNHLY and CDR2 FYNNEI. DNA for the CDR3: TGTGCCAGCAGTGAAGGGGGGTCGAATGAAAAACTGTTTTTT. Translation gives CASSEGGSNEKLFF.

The V gene is TRBV14, the J gene TRBJ2-6, with D tentatively TRBD1 (5 bases). The CDR3 length is 15 residues. The germline V gene encodes CDR1 SGHDN and CDR2 FVKESK. V dropped 2 bases and J dropped 2 bases, with 7 bases sitting between them. The CDR3 sequence is CASSQQGAGANVLTF. The CDR3 DNA is TGTGCCAGCAGCCAACAAGGGGCTGGGGCCAACGTCCTGACTTTC.

V usage is TRBV27 and J usage is TRBJ1-1, with 10 bases that match TRBD1. Losses at the gene ends were 2 bases for V and 7 bases for J; bases not matched to a gene: 1. The germline V gene encodes CDR1 MNHEY and CDR2 SMNVEV (reference sequence). This CDR3 comprises 13 residues. CDR3 in amino acids: CASSLDRGLEAFF. CDR3 nucleotides: TGTGCCAGCAGTTTAGACAGGGGGCTTGAAGCTTTCTTT.

The rearrangement links TRBV4-3 to TRBJ1-4; possible D gene TRBD1, 6 bases. Trimming took off 0 bases at V and 8 bases at J, with 13 bases between the two ends. CDR3 size: 15 residues. CDR1 and CDR2 from the germline V gene are LGHNA and YSLEER. The chain's CDR3 is CASSQEWGRGEKLFF. The CDR3 region has the DNA TGCGCCAGCAGCCAAGAATGGGGGCGCGGGGAAAAACTGTTTTTT.

V gene TRBV5-6 combines with J gene TRBJ1-4; 8 nucleotides line up with TRBD1. V dropped 4 bases and J dropped 5; count of bases not matched to a gene: 7. CDR3 length: 15 residues. Per the germline V gene, CDR1 is SGHDT and CDR2 is YYEEEE. The CDR3 here is CASSVGQGLNEKLFF. In DNA form, the CDR3 reads TGTGCCAGCAGCGTCGGACAGGGATTAAATGAAAAACTGTTTTTT.

The chain joins TRBV5-6 to TRBJ1-1; maybe TRBD1 (6 bases). With 3 bases removed from V and 7 bases from J, the gap between germline ends came to 10 bases. This CDR3 has 12 amino acids. Germline CDR1 SGHDT, CDR2 YYEEEE. The CDR3 is CASSSTTGEAFF. In DNA form, the CDR3 reads TGTGCCAGCAGCTCTACGACAGGTGAAGCTTTCTTT.

The chain recombines TRBV27 with TRBJ2-5; D tentatively reads TRBD1 or TRBD2 (7 bases each). The CDR3 runs to 15 residues. Trimming took off 4 bases at V and 5 bases at J, with 17 bases between the two ends. Germline CDR1 MNHEY, CDR2 SMNVEV (reference sequence). CDR3 residues: CASSSPLQGGETQYF. The CDR3 region has the DNA TGTGCCAGCAGTTCCCCCCTGCAGGGGGGGGAGACCCAGTACTTC.

This rearrangement joins TRBV7-2 to TRBJ1-5; 7 positions agree with TRBD1. Germline V gene lookup returns CDR1 SGHTA and CDR2 FQGNSA. V lost 5 bases and J lost 3; bases outside the gene matches: 7. The CDR3 has 15 amino acids. The DNA of the CDR3 is TGTGCCAGCAGCGTTCCGGACAGGTACAATCAGCCCCAGCATTTT. Protein sequence: CASSVPDRYNQPQHF. The whole variable domain, filled in from reference TRBV7-2 and TRBJ1-5, reads GAGVSQSPSNKVTEKGKDVELRCDPISGHTALYWYRQSLGQGLEFLIYFQGNSAPDKSGLPSDRFSAERTGGSVSTLTIQRTQQEDSAVYLCASSVPDRYNQPQHFGDGTRLSIL.

The V and J genes are TRBV19 and TRBJ1-2, with a tentative D call TRBD1 (5 bases). This CDR3 has 13 residues. Germline V gene sequence: CDR1 LNHDA, CDR2 SQIVND (reference sequence). V lost 1 base and J lost 6, with 9 bases in between. CDR3 nucleotide sequence: TGTGCCAGTAGTATAGGTAGGGGAGATGGCTACACCTTC. The encoded protein is CASSIGRGDGYTF. The full variable domain, completed using reference TRBV19 and TRBJ1-2, is DGGITQSPKYLFRKEGQNVTLSCEQNLNHDAMYWYRQDPGQGLRLIYYSQIVNDFQKGDIAEGYSVSREKKESFPLTVTSAQKNPTAFYLCASSIGRGDGYTFGSGTRLTVV.

The chain employs TRBV2 and TRBJ1-6; 7 bases fit TRBD1. The CDR3 loop spans 15 amino acids. V trimming: 7 bases; J trimming: 7 bases; junction bases outside the gene matches: 10. Germline assignment: CDR1 SNHLY and CDR2 FYNNEI. In nucleotides, the CDR3 is TGTGCCAGCAACCCGGGACAGCACGAAAATTCACCCCTCCACTTT. Encoded protein: CASNPGQHENSPLHF.

DNA of the CDR3: TGTGCCAGCTCCTCCTCAGGGGGCGCCCATGAAGCTTTCTTT. Encoded protein: CASSSSGGAHEAFF. The chain combines TRBV18 with TRBJ1-1, with 8 bases that match TRBD1. The germline V gene has CDR1 KGHSH and CDR2 LQKENI. V gave up 6 bases and J gave up 7 bases; unmatched junction bases: 10. The CDR3 contains 14 residues.

The V gene is TRBV30, the J gene TRBJ2-7; TRBD1 might be the D (5 bases). V lost 2 bases, J lost 9 bases, and 17 bases lay in between. The CDR3 has 13 amino acids. Per the germline V gene, CDR1 is GTSNPN and CDR2 is SVGIG (reference sequence). CDR3 nucleotides: TGTGCCTGGAGTCCCCAGTGGGGCGCAGGGCAGTACTTC. This gives the protein CAWSPQWGAGQYF.

V is TRBV5-1 and J is TRBJ1-1; the match to TRBD1 covers 9 bases. The trim removed 4 bases at V and 4 bases at J, leaving 23 bases unmatched. The germline CDR1 and CDR2 sequences are SGHRS and YFSETQ. The CDR3 covers 20 residues. The CDR3 sequence: CASSAGQGVWGPGLSTEAFF. As DNA, the CDR3 is TGCGCCAGCAGCGCGGGACAGGGAGTATGGGGACCTGGTCTGAGCACTGAAGCTTTCTTT.

V usage is TRBV12-5 and J usage is TRBJ2-2; TRBD1 matches at 12 bases. Trimming took 5 bases from V and 5 from J; bases not matched to a gene: 3. Germline CDR1 reads LGHNT; CDR2 reads FRNRAP. The CDR3 sequence is 15 residues long. The CDR3 region is CASGPGQGATGELFF. CDR3 sequence (DNA): TGTGCTAGTGGTCCGGGACAGGGGGCAACCGGGGAGCTGTTTTTT.

This clone was seen only a few times. The chain couples TRBV28 to TRBJ1-2; D unresolved. The CDR3 length is 12 residues. From germline, CDR1 is MDHEN and CDR2 SYDVKM. Between the trimmed V and J ends, which lost 3 bases and 9 bases, there was a span of 11 bases. CDR3 sequence reads: CASSFIPRSYTF. Written as DNA, the CDR3 is TGTGCCAGCAGTTTCATCCCGAGGAGCTACACCTTC.

This sequence joins TRBV25-1 and TRBJ1-3; no clear D. This CDR3 is 15 amino acids long. The V end was cut by 3 bases, the J end by 0 bases, with 9 bases between. The germline V gene has CDR1 MGHDK and CDR2 SYGVNS. The CDR3 region has the DNA TGTGCCAGCAGTGAGTCAAGATTCTCTGGAAACACCATATATTTT. This gives the protein CASSESRFSGNTIYF.